This is a list of T cell receptor beta chains from one sample in a study of cytomegalovirus exposure and HLA in healthy donors. Some clones are missing from TCRdb's copy, which holds only in-frame ones; the method was immunoSEQ multiplex PCR. The sample's table shows 35,000 to 50,000 clones. The sequenced sample consisted of PBMCs. The origin of the receptors is a woman in her twenties or thirties in good health and CMV-seropositive. Each CDR3 is given with its conserved first and last residue. Fields, in order: J gene, V gene, D gene, CDR3 protein, CDR3 DNA. A D gene is named only where the DNA matches it firmly.

j_call: TRBJ2-1; v_call: TRBV7-7; d_call: TRBD1; cdr3_aa: CASSLGQGGNEQFF; cdr3_nt: TGTGCTAGCAGCTTGGGACAGGGTGGGAATGAGCAGTTCTTC
j_call: TRBJ2-7; v_call: TRBV5-4; d_call: TRBD1; cdr3_aa: CASSPRDRAYEQYF; cdr3_nt: TGTGCCAGCAGCCCGCGGGACAGGGCCTACGAGCAGTACTTC
j_call: TRBJ1-1; v_call: TRBV5-1; d_call: -; cdr3_aa: CASSFTGTLNTEAFF; cdr3_nt: TGCGCCAGCAGCTTTACTGGGACATTGAACACTGAAGCTTTCTTT
j_call: TRBJ2-2; v_call: TRBV10-2; d_call: TRBD2; cdr3_aa: CASRPRGGVDGELFF; cdr3_nt: TGCGCCAGCAGACCCCGGGGGGGAGTTGACGGGGAGCTGTTTTTT
j_call: TRBJ1-4; v_call: TRBV5-8; d_call: -; cdr3_aa: CASSLGQGTRKLFF; cdr3_nt: TGTGCCAGCAGCTTGGGGCAGGGTACGCGAAAACTGTTTTTT
j_call: TRBJ1-2; v_call: TRBV6-6; d_call: -; cdr3_aa: CASSYSSRGNYGYTF; cdr3_nt: TGTGCCAGCAGTTACTCTTCGCGGGGGAACTATGGCTACACCTTC
j_call: TRBJ1-5; v_call: TRBV18; d_call: TRBD1; cdr3_aa: CASSPGQGTNQPQHF; cdr3_nt: TGTGCCAGCTCACCCGGACAGGGCACCAATCAGCCCCAGCATTTT
j_call: TRBJ1-5; v_call: TRBV6-5; d_call: TRBD1; cdr3_aa: CASSQDRVSNQPQHF; cdr3_nt: TGTGCCAGCAGCCAGGACAGGGTTAGCAATCAGCCCCAGCATTTT
j_call: TRBJ2-1; v_call: TRBV14; d_call: TRBD2; cdr3_aa: CASSPFGGTYNEQFF; cdr3_nt: TGTGCCAGCAGCCCCTTCGGGGGGACGTACAATGAGCAGTTCTTC
j_call: TRBJ2-7; v_call: TRBV30; d_call: -; cdr3_aa: CAWSRIRGGDSYEQYF; cdr3_nt: TGTGCCTGGAGCCGAATTAGAGGGGGAGACTCCTACGAGCAGTACTTC
j_call: TRBJ1-1; v_call: TRBV5-6; d_call: -; cdr3_aa: CASSFGRAYTEAFF; cdr3_nt: TGTGCCAGCAGCTTCGGCAGGGCATACACTGAAGCTTTCTTT
j_call: TRBJ2-3; v_call: TRBV12-5; d_call: TRBD2; cdr3_aa: CASTTGGQDTQYF; cdr3_nt: TGTGCTAGTACTACGGGGGGGCAGGATACGCAGTATTTT
j_call: TRBJ1-3; v_call: TRBV7-8; d_call: -; cdr3_aa: CASSLTTGPRAGNTIYF; cdr3_nt: TGTGCCAGCAGCTTAACGACAGGCCCAAGGGCTGGAAACACCATATATTTT
j_call: TRBJ2-7; v_call: TRBV7-6; d_call: -; cdr3_aa: CASSSPGTSYEQYF; cdr3_nt: TGTGCCAGCAGCTCACCCGGGACATCTTACGAGCAGTACTTC
j_call: TRBJ1-1; v_call: TRBV2; d_call: -; cdr3_aa: CASSEIDMLNTEAFF; cdr3_nt: TGTGCCAGCAGTGAGATCGACATGCTGAACACTGAAGCTTTCTTT
j_call: TRBJ2-5; v_call: TRBV11-3; d_call: TRBD1; cdr3_aa: CASSTRTGFAETQYF; cdr3_nt: TGTGCCAGCAGCACACGGACAGGGTTCGCGGAGACCCAGTACTTC
j_call: TRBJ2-1; v_call: TRBV11-3; d_call: -; cdr3_aa: CASSFGGNNEQFF; cdr3_nt: TGTGCCAGCAGCTTTGGAGGGAACAATGAGCAGTTCTTC
j_call: TRBJ2-3; v_call: TRBV4-1; d_call: TRBD2; cdr3_aa: CASSQETSGGNADTQYF; cdr3_nt: TGCGCCAGCAGCCAAGAGACTAGCGGGGGCAACGCAGATACGCAGTATTTT
j_call: TRBJ2-2; v_call: TRBV7-2; d_call: -; cdr3_aa: CASSLRGAEWTGELFF; cdr3_nt: TGTGCCAGCAGCTTACGCGGGGCGGAGTGGACCGGGGAGCTGTTTTTT
j_call: TRBJ1-4; v_call: TRBV5-1; d_call: TRBD1; cdr3_aa: CASSPADRGGEKLFF; cdr3_nt: TGCGCCAGCAGCCCGGCGGACAGGGGCGGAGAAAAACTGTTTTTT
j_call: TRBJ1-6; v_call: TRBV11-2; d_call: TRBD1; cdr3_aa: CASRTTGQGFSPLHF; cdr3_nt: TGTGCCAGCAGGACCACCGGACAGGGGTTTTCACCCCTCCACTTT
j_call: TRBJ2-1; v_call: TRBV11-2; d_call: -; cdr3_aa: CASSPRHRGEGFF; cdr3_nt: TGTGCCAGCAGCCCCCGCCACCGCGGCGAGGGGTTCTTC
j_call: TRBJ2-7; v_call: TRBV11-1; d_call: -; cdr3_aa: CASSLAQGPTYEQYF; cdr3_nt: TGCGCCAGCAGCTTAGCCCAGGGTCCAACCTACGAGCAGTACTTC
j_call: TRBJ1-6; v_call: TRBV5-4; d_call: -; cdr3_aa: CASSLGQGNSPLHF; cdr3_nt: TGTGCCAGCAGCTTGGGGCAGGGAAATTCACCCCTCCACTTT
j_call: TRBJ1-2; v_call: TRBV28; d_call: -; cdr3_aa: CASSRGPRGLYGYTF; cdr3_nt: TGTGCCAGCAGTAGAGGCCCCCGGGGACTCTATGGCTACACCTTC
j_call: TRBJ2-3; v_call: TRBV28; d_call: -; cdr3_aa: CASGQGGSTDTQYF; cdr3_nt: TGTGCCAGTGGGCAGGGGGGAAGCACAGATACGCAGTATTTT
j_call: TRBJ1-4; v_call: TRBV18; d_call: -; cdr3_aa: CASSPPRGENNEKLFF; cdr3_nt: TGTGCCAGCTCACCACCCCGCGGGGAAAATAATGAAAAACTGTTTTTT
j_call: TRBJ1-3; v_call: TRBV19; d_call: -; cdr3_aa: CASSINRVPGNTIYF; cdr3_nt: TGTGCCAGTAGTATTAATAGAGTACCTGGAAACACCATATATTTT
j_call: TRBJ1-2; v_call: TRBV5-6; d_call: -; cdr3_aa: CASSDGIGVYGYTF; cdr3_nt: TGTGCCAGCAGCGACGGGATAGGTGTCTATGGCTACACCTTC
j_call: TRBJ2-1; v_call: TRBV7-2; d_call: TRBD1; cdr3_aa: CASSETGSPYNEQFF; cdr3_nt: TGTGCCAGCAGCGAGACAGGGTCTCCGTACAATGAGCAGTTCTTC
j_call: TRBJ1-5; v_call: TRBV7-2; d_call: -; cdr3_aa: CASSLARGGMINQPQHF; cdr3_nt: TGTGCCAGCAGCTTAGCGCGGGGAGGAATGATCAATCAGCCCCAGCATTTT
j_call: TRBJ2-2; v_call: TRBV5-1; d_call: -; cdr3_aa: CASSLLGTTNTGELFF; cdr3_nt: TGCGCCAGCAGCTTGTTGGGGACAACGAACACCGGGGAGCTGTTTTTT
j_call: TRBJ1-6; v_call: TRBV5-1; d_call: -; cdr3_aa: CASSPGDLLSPFGSPLHF; cdr3_nt: TGCGCCAGCAGCCCCGGGGACTTACTCTCACCCTTTGGATCACCCCTCCACTTT
j_call: TRBJ2-3; v_call: TRBV5-1; d_call: -; cdr3_aa: CASSLEGGADTQYF; cdr3_nt: TGCGCCAGCAGCTTGGAAGGAGGCGCAGATACGCAGTATTTT